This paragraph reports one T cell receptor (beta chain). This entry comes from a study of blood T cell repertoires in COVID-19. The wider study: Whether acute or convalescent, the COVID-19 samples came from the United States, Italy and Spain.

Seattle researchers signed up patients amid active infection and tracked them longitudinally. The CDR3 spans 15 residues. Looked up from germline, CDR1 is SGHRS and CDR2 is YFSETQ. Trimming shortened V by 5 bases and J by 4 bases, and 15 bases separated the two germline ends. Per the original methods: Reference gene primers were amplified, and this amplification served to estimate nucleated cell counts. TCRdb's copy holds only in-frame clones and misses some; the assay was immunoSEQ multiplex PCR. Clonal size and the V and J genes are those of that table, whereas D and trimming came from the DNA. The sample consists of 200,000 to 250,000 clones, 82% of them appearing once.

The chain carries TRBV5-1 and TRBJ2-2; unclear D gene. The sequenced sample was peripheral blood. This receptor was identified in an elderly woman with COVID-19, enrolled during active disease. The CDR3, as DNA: TGCGCCAGCAGAAATACCCTCACTACCACCGGGGAGCTGTTTTTT. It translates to CASRNTLTTTGELFF. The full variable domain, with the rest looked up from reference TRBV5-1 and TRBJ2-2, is KAGVTQTPRYLIKTRGQQVTLSCSPISGHRSVSWYQQTPGQGLQFLFEYFSETQRNKGNFPGRFSGRQFSNSRSEMNVSTLELGDSALYLCASRNTLTTTGELFFGEGSRLTVL.